Listed here are 3 T cell receptor beta chains from one sample, sequenced in a study of blood T cell repertoires in COVID-19. Libraries were prepared by immunoSEQ multiplex PCR; TCRdb keeps only in-frame clonotypes and omits some of them. This table holds 300,000 to 400,000 clones, 70% to 90% found once. The material sequenced was peripheral blood. Receptors were obtained from a human donor in a cohort sampled during active COVID-19.

This clone was seen just once. The genes are TRBV10-2 and TRBJ2-2; TRBD1 agrees at 9 bases. The CDR3 loop spans 15 amino acids. In germline, CDR1 is WSHSY, CDR2 SAAADI. V shed 6 bases, J shed 6 bases, and the junction held 8 bases outside the gene matches. CDR3: CASRAQGAGSGELFF. CDR3 bases: TGCGCCAGCAGGGCACAGGGGGCGGGGTCCGGGGAGCTGTTTTTT.

This clone has only a few counts. Different DNA sequences within this sample yield the same CDR3. This chain connects TRBV6-5 to TRBJ1-5; 7 bases agree with TRBD1. Trimming removed 8 bases from V and 5 bases from J; junction bases left unmatched: 6. CDR3 length: 13 residues. Germline values: CDR1 MNHEY, CDR2 SVGAGI. CDR3: CASSGTDDQPQHF. DNA for the CDR3: TGTGCCAGCTCCGGGACAGACGATCAGCCCCAGCATTTT.

The chain recombines TRBV20-1 with TRBJ1-1; a weak D match, TRBD1 (5 bases). The V and J ends lost 3 bases and 8 bases respectively, with 10 bases between them. Germline-derived CDR1 and CDR2 are DFQATT and SNEGSKA (reference sequence). The CDR3 has 11 residues. CDR3 sequence: CSARGHFEAFF. Here the CDR3 DNA reads TGCAGTGCTAGGGGGCACTTCGAAGCTTTCTTT.